This T cell receptor (beta chain) emerged from a study of blood T cell repertoires in COVID-19. Libraries were prepared by immunoSEQ multiplex PCR; TCRdb keeps only in-frame clonotypes and omits some of them. The sample lists hundreds of thousands of clones, 86% occurring once. This CDR3 region has 16 residues. In germline, CDR1 is LGHNA, CDR2 YNFKEQ. Trimming removed 0 bases from V and 6 bases from J; junction bases left unmatched: 7. The chain couples TRBV4-2 to TRBJ2-2; TRBD2 aligns across 7 bases. The source of this sequence is a woman older than 75 with COVID-19, enrolled during active disease. Sequenced sample: peripheral blood. The CDR3 nucleotides are TGTGCCAGCAGCCAAGAGGCGGGGGTAAGGGCCGGGGAGCTGTTTTTT. It translates to CASSQEAGVRAGELFF.